This TCR beta chain was observed in a study of a mutant IDH1 vaccine in newly diagnosed glioma. The assay was immunoSEQ multiplex PCR, and TCRdb's table has in-frame clones only and misses some. The repertoire holds under 55,000 clones, with over 75% as singletons. As for time point: week 11, during vaccination. Each vaccine dose was 300 ug of mutant IDH1 20-mer peptide, with topical imiquimod. New WHO grade 3 or 4 astrocytomas that were IDH1-mutant and ATRX-lost occurred in the donors. V shed 7 bases and J shed 10 bases, with 14 bases lying between them. The CDR3 is 12 residues long. Germline V gives CDR1 MDHEN, CDR2 SYDVKM. This clone was seen only once. Its antigen is undetermined. Notes on the study in general: Vaccine-induced immune responses were detected in around 92% of patients.

V gene TRBV28 combines with J gene TRBJ1-5; D is unclear. This sequence was found in a man between 45 and 60 years old with glioma. Sequencing used PBMCs, obtained from a glioma patient whose treatment included an IDH1 peptide vaccine. The DNA of the CDR3 is TGTGCCAGCACCGGGGTAGGTCGTCCCCAGCATTTT. Residues: CASTGVGRPQHF.